The 15 T cell receptor beta chains below all came from one sample that was sequenced in a study of blood T cell repertoires in COVID-19. TCRdb keeps only in-frame clones here, not all; method: immunoSEQ multiplex PCR. The repertoire holds more than 250,000 clones, about 80% seen once, with approximately 9% in the top ten. The source material was peripheral blood. The source of these receptors is a human donor in a cohort sampled during active COVID-19.

This clone is a singleton in its sample. The chain links TRBV7-2 to TRBJ1-3; 7 positions agree with TRBD1. With V trimmed by 1 base and J by 2 bases, 5 bases remained unmatched. The CDR3 totals 16 residues. Germline V gives CDR1 SGHTA, CDR2 FQGNSA. The chain's CDR3 is CASSLVTGVAGNTIYF. Here the CDR3 DNA reads TGTGCCAGCAGCTTAGTTACAGGGGTGGCTGGAAACACCATATATTTT.

The chain uses TRBV4-1 and TRBJ2-1; no reliable D call. Germline V lookup: CDR1 MGHRA, CDR2 YSYEKL. V dropped 0 bases and J dropped 6 bases, with 9 bases sitting between them. The length of the CDR3 is 14 residues. CDR3 nucleotides: TGCGCCAGCAGCCAAGAAATTACGGTCAATGAGCAGTTCTTC. Encoded protein: CASSQEITVNEQFF.

This chain links TRBV4-3 with TRBJ1-6; no definite D call. V was trimmed by 1 base and J by 0 bases, leaving 10 bases between them. Per the germline V gene, CDR1 is LGHNA and CDR2 is YSLEER. The CDR3 contains 17 residues. CDR3 DNA: TGCGCCAGCAGCCAAGCTCCGCTCAGCTCCTATAATTCACCCCTCCACTTT. Encoded protein: CASSQAPLSSYNSPLHF.

The CDR3 spells CASSSRAGTDTQYF. Written as DNA, the CDR3 is TGTGCCAGCAGCTCCAGGGCGGGCACAGATACGCAGTATTTT. This sequence joins TRBV11-1 and TRBJ2-3; tentative D call: TRBD1 (5 bases). V lost 4 bases and J 1 base, leaving 9 bases between the germline ends. Germline lookup yields CDR1 SGHAT and CDR2 FQDESV (reference sequence). The CDR3 consists of 14 residues.

This clone has more than one count but fewer than ten. The rearrangement links TRBV3-1 (or the pseudogene TRBV3-2) to TRBJ2-7; 7 bases agree with TRBD1. CDR1 is LGHDT, CDR2 YNNKEL, per germline (reference sequence). J was trimmed by 12 bases and V by 3 bases; bases with no gene match: 8. The CDR3 has 12 residues. CDR3 residues: CASSQPGQPLYF. Written as DNA, the CDR3 is TGTGCCAGCAGCCAGCCGGGACAGCCCCTGTACTTC.

The chain recombines TRBV5-8 with TRBJ1-5; TRBD1 matches 10 bases. The CDR3 totals 17 residues. CDR1 is SGHTS and CDR2 is YDEGEE in the germline V gene. Trimming at V came to 4 bases and at J to 2 bases, leaving 9 bases not matched to a gene. Written as DNA, the CDR3 is TGTGCCAGCAGCCCCACCCGACAGGGGGCTGGCAATCAGCCCCAGCATTTT. Translation: CASSPTRQGAGNQPQHF.

In its sample, this clone was seen a few times. The chain has TRBV7-2 and TRBJ2-7; D gene uncertain. Trimming left V 3 bases short and J 3 bases short, with 12 bases between. Germline V gene lookup returns CDR1 SGHTA and CDR2 FQGNSA. The CDR3 has 14 amino acids. The CDR3 spells CASSLSRYNYEQYF. The DNA for the CDR3 is TGTGCCAGCAGCTTGTCTCGGTATAACTACGAGCAGTACTTC.

The chain couples TRBV6-5 to TRBJ1-5, with 10 bases identical to TRBD1. Germline V gene data show CDR1 as MNHEY and CDR2 as SVGAGI. The CDR3 loop spans 14 amino acids. V shed 6 bases and J 7 bases; nucleotides not matched to a gene: 6. The CDR3 DNA reads as TGTGCCAGCAGCCAGGGACAGGGGCGACAGCCCCAGCATTTT. Amino acids: CASSQGQGRQPQHF.

The CDR3, as DNA: TGTGCCACCAGGGACAAGGCAACCTACGAGCAGTACTTC. This gives the protein CATRDKATYEQYF. This chain uses TRBV25-1 with TRBJ2-7, with a weak D call TRBD1 (6 bases). With 10 bases removed from V and 2 bases from J, the gap between germline ends came to 15 bases. This CDR3 is built from 13 residues. Germline assignment: CDR1 MGHDK and CDR2 SYGVNS.

The chain joins TRBV5-4 to TRBJ1-1; D is possibly TRBD1 (6 bases). This CDR3 region has 14 residues. Trimming removed 4 bases at V and 4 bases at J, with 14 bases between. CDR1 is SGHNT, CDR2 YYREEE, per germline (reference sequence). This chain's CDR3 is CASSIGGGGTEAFF. CDR3 DNA sequence: TGTGCCAGCAGCATAGGGGGGGGTGGCACTGAAGCTTTCTTT.

This chain uses TRBV19 with TRBJ1-2, with 7 bases matching TRBD1. V shed 1 base and J 7 bases; nucleotides not matched to a gene: 6. CDR1 and CDR2 from the germline V gene are LNHDA and SQIVND (reference sequence). There are 14 residues in the CDR3. The CDR3 reads CASSIGNRGSGYTF. CDR3 nucleotide sequence: TGTGCCAGTAGTATAGGAAACAGGGGAAGTGGCTACACCTTC.

V usage is TRBV6-2 or TRBV6-3 and J usage is TRBJ1-5, with 8 bases matching TRBD1. V lost 6 bases and J lost 2; bases outside the gene matches: 6. From germline, CDR1 is MNHEY and CDR2 SVGEGT. The CDR3 is made up of 15 amino acids. The CDR3, as DNA: TGTGCCAGCAGCCCAGGGGGCGAGGGCAATCAGCCCCAGCATTTT. Its translation is CASSPGGEGNQPQHF.

A single count supports this clone. CDR3 nucleotides: TGTGCCAGCGTAACGAGCGGCACTAACTACGAGCAGTACTTC. Its protein is CASVTSGTNYEQYF. The chain uses TRBV28 and TRBJ2-7, with a weak D call TRBD2 (5 bases). Germline V CDR1 and CDR2: MDHEN, SYDVKM. With 8 bases removed from V and 3 bases from J, the gap between germline ends came to 17 bases. CDR3 length: 14 residues.

This rearrangement joins TRBV2 to TRBJ2-1; a possible D gene is TRBD2 (5 bases). Between the trimmed V and J ends, which lost 6 bases and 0 bases, there was a span of 12 bases. This CDR3 is 15 amino acids long. The V gene's germline CDR1 is SNHLY and CDR2 FYNNEI. The CDR3 DNA follows: TGTGCCAGCAGCAGCGGCAGGAGCTCCTACAATGAGCAGTTCTTC. This translates into CASSSGRSSYNEQFF.

This sequence joins TRBV11-2 and TRBJ2-7, with a weak D call TRBD2 (5 bases). The ends were cut back, 7 bases at V and 2 bases at J, with 15 bases in the middle. Germline V gene sequence: CDR1 SGHAT, CDR2 FQNNGV. CDR3 length: 14 residues. CDR3 loop: CASKYGGAPYEQYF. The CDR3 region has the DNA TGTGCCAGCAAGTACGGAGGCGCTCCCTACGAGCAGTACTTC.